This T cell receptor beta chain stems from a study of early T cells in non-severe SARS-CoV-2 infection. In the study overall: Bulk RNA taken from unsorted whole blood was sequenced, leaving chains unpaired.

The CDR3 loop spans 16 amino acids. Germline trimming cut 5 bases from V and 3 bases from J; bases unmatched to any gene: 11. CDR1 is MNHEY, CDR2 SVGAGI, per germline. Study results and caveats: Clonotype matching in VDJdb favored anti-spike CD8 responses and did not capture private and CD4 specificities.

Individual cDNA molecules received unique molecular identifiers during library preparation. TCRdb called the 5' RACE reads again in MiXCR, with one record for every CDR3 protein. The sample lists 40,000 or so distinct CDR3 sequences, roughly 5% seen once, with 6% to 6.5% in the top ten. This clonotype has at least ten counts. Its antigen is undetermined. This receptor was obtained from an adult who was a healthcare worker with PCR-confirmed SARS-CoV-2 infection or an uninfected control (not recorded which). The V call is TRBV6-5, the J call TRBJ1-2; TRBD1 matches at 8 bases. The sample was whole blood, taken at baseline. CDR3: CASSKRPTDRDYGYTF. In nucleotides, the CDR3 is TGTGCCAGCAGTAAACGCCCGACGGACAGGGACTATGGCTACACCTTC.